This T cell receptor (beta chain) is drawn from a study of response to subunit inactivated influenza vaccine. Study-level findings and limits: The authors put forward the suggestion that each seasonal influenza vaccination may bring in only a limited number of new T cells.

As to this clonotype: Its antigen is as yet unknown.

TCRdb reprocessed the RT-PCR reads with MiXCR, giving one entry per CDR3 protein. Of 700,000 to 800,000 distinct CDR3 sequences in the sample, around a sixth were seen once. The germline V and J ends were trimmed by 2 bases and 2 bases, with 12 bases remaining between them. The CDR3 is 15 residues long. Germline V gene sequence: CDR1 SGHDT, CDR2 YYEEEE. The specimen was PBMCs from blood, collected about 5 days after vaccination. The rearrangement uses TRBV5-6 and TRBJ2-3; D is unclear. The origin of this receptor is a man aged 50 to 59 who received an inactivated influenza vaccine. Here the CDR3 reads CASSLSGIFTDTQYF. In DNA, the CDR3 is TGTGCCAGCAGCTTATCTGGGATTTTCACAGATACGCAGTATTTT.